The 28 T cell receptor beta chains in this list originate from one sample, sequenced in a study of T cells in Graves' hyperthyroidism and ophthalmopathy. Template material for amplifying TCR beta CDR3 regions consisted of RNA transcripts. A first-round RT-PCR of the TCR CDR3 used the HTBI primer set. One entry per CDR3 protein results from TCRdb running MiXCR on the multiplex PCR reads. The sample lists over 300,000 distinct CDR3 sequences; around 14% were seen once. The specimen was blood. These receptors all stem from a woman aged 55-69 years with Graves' hyperthyroidism.

In its sample, this clonotype was seen many times. In DNA form, the CDR3 reads TGTGCCAGCAGCTTTGGGGGAGGTAATGGAGAGCAGTACTTC. It is translated as CASSFGGGNGEQYF. This chain connects TRBV7-8 to TRBJ2-7; TRBD2 is a possible D gene (6 bases). This CDR3 is 14 amino acids long. The germline CDR1 and CDR2 sequences are SGHVS and FQNEAQ. Trimming pared 3 bases from V and 7 bases from J, leaving 16 bases between.

This clonotype was seen at least ten times. V usage is TRBV7-3 and J usage is TRBJ1-1, with 7 nucleotides matching TRBD1. The trim removed 2 bases at V and 8 bases at J, leaving 11 bases unmatched. CDR1 and CDR2 (germline): SGHTA, FQGTGA. The length of the CDR3 is 15 residues. The CDR3 DNA reads as TGTGCCAGCAGCTTATTCCCGGACAGGACCACAGAAGCTTTCTTT. It translates to CASSLFPDRTTEAFF.

This clonotype was seen a handful of times. V gene TRBV19 combines with J gene TRBJ1-5; 7 nucleotides align to TRBD1. Germline CDR1 and CDR2: LNHDA and SQIVND (reference sequence). With V trimmed by 5 bases and J by 3 bases, 10 bases remained unmatched. The CDR3 length is 16 residues. The CDR3: CASSGYQGVDNQPQHF. Here the CDR3 DNA reads TGTGCCAGTAGTGGGTACCAGGGGGTGGACAATCAGCCCCAGCATTTT.

This clonotype was observed many times. The chain couples TRBV2 to TRBJ2-1, with D possibly TRBD1 on 5 matching bases. This CDR3 has 14 residues. V lost 6 bases to trimming and J lost 4 bases, with 13 bases between them. CDR1 SNHLY and CDR2 FYNNEI come from the germline V gene. In DNA, the CDR3 is TGTGCCAGCAGGTTGGACACACAGTACAATGAGCAGTTCTTC. It is translated as CASRLDTQYNEQFF.

In its sample, this clonotype was seen many times. V usage is TRBV15 and J usage is TRBJ2-3; the match to TRBD1 covers 7 bases. J was trimmed by 1 base and V by 2 bases; bases with no gene match: 9. The length of the CDR3 is 17 residues. Germline assignment: CDR1 LNHNV and CDR2 YYDKDF (reference sequence). CDR3 loop: CATSRPVQGLRTDTQYF. DNA for the CDR3: TGTGCCACCAGCAGACCAGTACAGGGGCTACGCACAGATACGCAGTATTTT. The complete variable domain, with remaining parts taken from reference TRBV15 and TRBJ2-3, reads DAMVIQNPRYQVTQFGKPVTLSCSQTLNHNVMYWYQQKSSQAPKLLFHYYDKDFNNEADTPDNFQSRRPNTSFCFLDIRSPGLGDTAMYLCATSRPVQGLRTDTQYFGPGTRLTVL.

Only a few counts were recorded for this clonotype. V usage is TRBV12-3 or TRBV12-4 and J usage is TRBJ1-5; TRBD1 might be the D (5 bases). The CDR3 has 16 residues. Trimming pared 3 bases from V and 7 bases from J, leaving 19 bases between. The CDR3 reads CASSFYSGGNNQPQHF. The CDR3 nucleotides are TGTGCCAGCAGTTTTTATTCGGGGGGGAACAACCAGCCCCAGCATTTT.

This clonotype was seen at least ten times. This chain links TRBV12-3 or TRBV12-4 with TRBJ1-2; tentative D call: TRBD1 (5 bases). The CDR3 is 12 amino acids. Trimming shortened V by 4 bases and J by 8 bases, and 11 bases separated the two germline ends. The CDR3 sequence is CASSSGQYGYTF. DNA of the CDR3: TGTGCCAGCAGTTCCGGACAATACGGCTACACCTTC.

This clonotype has only a few counts. A single base separates this from a much larger clone, so it may be a read error. The chain links TRBV2 to TRBJ2-1; TRBD2 agrees at 9 bases. The CDR3 totals 13 residues. CDR1 and CDR2 from the germline V gene are SNHLY and FYNNEI. Trimming cost V 8 bases and J 8 bases; bases outside gene matches: 7. The CDR3: CASGDRTSDEQFF. CDR3 nucleotides: TGTGCCAGCGGCGATCGGACTAGCGATGAGCAGTTCTTC.

The V and J genes are TRBV19 and TRBJ1-1; no clear D. The CDR3 is 14 amino acids. Germline CDR1 reads LNHDA; CDR2 reads SQIVND (reference sequence). Trimming pared 2 bases from V and 6 bases from J, leaving 13 bases between. The DNA of the CDR3 is TGTGCCAGTAGTATAAGGCGGGAAGTCGCTGAAGCTTTCTTT. Protein sequence: CASSIRREVAEAFF.

This clonotype was seen at least ten times. This chain links TRBV3-1 with TRBJ2-3, with D possibly being TRBD1 (5 bases). Deletions cut 3 bases from V and 8 bases from J, with 21 bases between. This CDR3 contains 16 residues. The germline V gene has CDR1 LGHDT and CDR2 YNNKEL (reference sequence). For the CDR3, the DNA is TGTGCCAGCAGCCAGCCCGGTGGAGTGGGAAGGGGTACGCAGTATTTT. Encoded protein: CASSQPGGVGRGTQYF.

This clonotype was counted ten times or more. The chain joins TRBV29-1 to TRBJ2-3; 8 nucleotides line up with TRBD1. Losses at the gene ends were 3 bases for V and 2 bases for J; bases not matched to a gene: 7. CDR3 length: 15 residues. Germline V lookup: CDR1 SQVTM, CDR2 ANQGSEA. CDR3 sequence reads: CSVDRGQGITDTQYF. Written as DNA, the CDR3 is TGCAGCGTTGATAGAGGACAGGGTATCACAGATACGCAGTATTTT.

The gene calls are TRBV10-3 and TRBJ2-7, with D perhaps assigned TRBD1 or TRBD2 (5 bases each). The CDR3 totals 13 residues. Germline lookup yields CDR1 ENHRY and CDR2 SYGVKD. The germline V and J ends were trimmed by 9 bases and 4 bases, with 16 bases remaining between them. CDR3 loop: CAIGVREGYEQYF. In nucleotides, the CDR3 is TGTGCCATAGGGGTGAGGGAAGGTTACGAGCAGTACTTC.

This clonotype was seen repeatedly, ten times or more. This rearrangement joins TRBV11-1 to TRBJ2-1; 15 nucleotides agree with TRBD2. The CDR3 loop spans 17 amino acids. CDR1 and CDR2 from the germline V gene are SGHAT and FQDESV (reference sequence). V shed 5 bases and J 4 bases; nucleotides not matched to a gene: 6. The CDR3 protein is CASSPTGLAGGYNEQFF. CDR3 DNA: TGTGCCAGCAGCCCAACGGGACTAGCGGGAGGTTACAATGAGCAGTTCTTC.

The CDR3 here is CASSDQGIEQFF. DNA of the CDR3: TGTGCCAGCAGTGACCAGGGTATCGAGCAGTTCTTC. V gene TRBV25-1 combines with J gene TRBJ2-1; tentative D call: TRBD1 (5 bases). CDR3 length equals 12 residues. Trimming cost V 3 bases and J 10 bases, with 10 bases left between them. In germline, CDR1 is MGHDK, CDR2 SYGVNS.

The V gene is TRBV2, the J gene TRBJ2-5, with 12 bases that match TRBD2. The CDR3 extends over 13 amino acids. The germline V gene has CDR1 SNHLY and CDR2 FYNNEI. V trimming: 6 bases; J trimming: 7 bases; junction bases outside the gene matches: 3. CDR3 amino acids: CASRLAGGGTQYF. CDR3 coding DNA: TGTGCCAGCAGACTAGCGGGAGGAGGGACCCAGTACTTC.

This clonotype has a count of ten or more. The chain is built from TRBV2 and TRBJ1-4, with 8 bases aligning to TRBD1. The CDR3 length is 14 residues. Germline V gene data show CDR1 as SNHLY and CDR2 as FYNNEI. J was trimmed by 7 bases and V by 1 base; bases with no gene match: 2. CDR3 sequence: CASSEGRGPEKLFF. The CDR3 region has the DNA TGTGCCAGCAGTGAAGGCAGGGGGCCTGAAAAACTGTTTTTT.

This clonotype was observed at least ten times. The V gene is TRBV2, the J gene TRBJ1-1, with D tentatively TRBD1 (6 bases). Germline V gives CDR1 SNHLY, CDR2 FYNNEI. The CDR3 has 13 amino acids. V was clipped by 10 bases and J by 4 bases, with 16 bases between them. CDR3 residues: CAMDSRAGTEAFF. The CDR3 DNA is TGTGCCATGGACAGCAGGGCAGGCACTGAAGCTTTCTTT.

This sequence joins TRBV4-3 and TRBJ2-1; D gene uncertain. Trimming cost V 0 bases and J 10 bases, with 7 bases left between them. The germline gives CDR1 LGHNA, CDR2 YSLEER. This CDR3 region has 12 residues. The CDR3 loop is CASSQETGEQFF. CDR3 in DNA: TGCGCCAGCAGCCAAGAGACGGGCGAGCAGTTCTTC.

Regarding this clonotype: Compared with germline, one end of the junction differs, possibly owing to a read error. The chain has TRBV28 and TRBJ2-2; tentative D call: TRBD1 (6 bases). The CDR3 sequence is 15 residues long. Germline loops: CDR1 MDHEN, CDR2 SYDVKM. This chain's CDR3 is CASSLTGIGTGELFF. As DNA, the CDR3 is TGTGCCAGCAGTCTAACAGGGATAGGGACCGGGGAGCTGTTCTTT.

This clonotype occurred a few times. The chain links TRBV20-1 to TRBJ2-1; D is unresolved. Trimming removed 3 bases from V and 8 bases from J, with 20 bases in between. Germline-derived CDR1 and CDR2 are DFQATT and SNEGSKA (reference sequence). The CDR3 contains 15 residues. The CDR3 region has the DNA TGCAGTGCTAGCTCCACGCGTAAGGGATATGATGAGCAGTTCTTC. Its protein product is CSASSTRKGYDEQFF.

The rearrangement joins TRBV6-1 to TRBJ2-7; 7 bases are a match to TRBD2. Trimming took 5 bases from V and 6 from J; bases not matched to a gene: 7. This CDR3 spans 13 amino acids. Per the germline V gene, CDR1 is MNHNS and CDR2 is SASEGT. Written as DNA, the CDR3 is TGTGCCAGCAGTCTGCCTTGGGGGGGCGAGCAGTACTTC. Translated: CASSLPWGGEQYF.

The chain combines TRBV20-1 with TRBJ2-7; the match to TRBD1 covers 7 bases. The CDR3 sequence is 12 residues long. With V trimmed by 5 bases and J by 7 bases, 8 bases remained unmatched. Germline loops: CDR1 DFQATT, CDR2 SNEGSKA (reference sequence). The CDR3 region is CSARQGLWEQYF. In DNA form, the CDR3 reads TGCAGTGCTCGACAGGGCCTCTGGGAGCAGTACTTC.

This clonotype was seen at least ten times. The chain couples TRBV4-1 to TRBJ1-1, with D uncertain. The length of the CDR3 is 17 residues. The ends were cut back, 4 bases at V and 0 bases at J, with 18 bases in the middle. CDR1 and CDR2 from the germline V gene are MGHRA and YSYEKL. In DNA, the CDR3 is TGCGCCAGCAGCCCGGGAGAGTGGGCATCCGTGAACACTGAAGCTTTCTTT. Its protein product is CASSPGEWASVNTEAFF.

The table lists this clonotype with many counts. This sequence joins TRBV2 and TRBJ1-3, with D perhaps TRBD1 (6 bases). Trimming took off 2 bases at V and 4 bases at J, with 12 bases between the two ends. Per germline, CDR1 SNHLY and CDR2 FYNNEI. This CDR3 contains 15 residues. CDR3 DNA: TGTGCCAGCAGTGAATTGACCCAGGGGGGAAACACCATATATTTT. Encoded protein: CASSELTQGGNTIYF.

The V call is TRBV20-1, the J call TRBJ2-7; D possibly uses TRBD1 or TRBD2 (5 bases each). Trimming left V 0 bases short and J 7 bases short, with 13 bases between. In germline, CDR1 is DFQATT, CDR2 SNEGSKA (reference sequence). The CDR3 is 13 residues long. The CDR3 reads CSARDPGTPEQYF. In nucleotides, the CDR3 is TGCAGTGCTAGAGATCCGGGGACCCCGGAGCAGTACTTC.

This clonotype was detected many times. This chain links TRBV2 with TRBJ1-5; maybe TRBD1 (5 bases). Germline V gives CDR1 SNHLY, CDR2 FYNNEI. With 2 bases removed from V and 4 bases from J, the gap between germline ends came to 15 bases. This CDR3 contains 16 residues. The DNA for the CDR3 is TGTGCCAGCAGTGAATGGGGCAGTTCAAAGAATCAGCCCCAGCATTTT. Translated: CASSEWGSSKNQPQHF.

This clonotype appeared many times. The J gene is TRBJ2-7, the V gene TRBV20-1, with D maybe TRBD2 (6 bases). Trimming took off 0 bases at V and 3 bases at J, with 12 bases between the two ends. The CDR3 has 14 residues. The V gene's germline CDR1 is DFQATT and CDR2 SNEGSKA (reference sequence). CDR3 in amino acids: CSARDLGGNYEQYF. The CDR3 nucleotides are TGCAGTGCTAGAGACTTGGGGGGAAACTACGAGCAGTACTTC.

The table lists this clonotype with many counts. This chain uses TRBV7-3 with TRBJ2-3, with 14 positions matching TRBD2. V trimming: 3 bases; J trimming: 4 bases; junction bases outside the gene matches: 3. Germline V gene lookup returns CDR1 SGHTA and CDR2 FQGTGA. This CDR3 contains 16 residues. This CDR3 reads CASSFGTSGSSDTQYF. CDR3 nucleotide sequence: TGTGCCAGCAGCTTCGGGACTAGCGGGAGCTCAGATACGCAGTATTTT.